Each of the 4 T cell receptor beta chains below was sequenced from the same sample in a study of T cells in Graves' hyperthyroidism and ophthalmopathy. Using RNA transcripts as the source, TCR beta CDR3 regions were amplified. HTBI primers were employed in a first-round RT-PCR of the TCR CDR3. TCRdb independently ran MiXCR on the multiplex PCR reads; one entry per CDR3 protein. The data show roughly 800,000 distinct CDR3 sequences, with over 35% seen just once and more than 7% held by the top ten. What was sequenced was blood. These TCRs come from a man younger than 30 with Graves' hyperthyroidism.

This clonotype was counted at least ten times. This chain connects TRBV29-1 to TRBJ2-5, with D perhaps being TRBD1 or TRBD2 (6 bases each). Germline V lookup: CDR1 SQVTM, CDR2 ANQGSEA. V was cut by 0 bases and J by 5 bases, with 16 bases left in between. The CDR3 runs to 15 residues. CDR3 region: CSVEDPGAGGETQYF. As DNA, the CDR3 is TGCAGCGTTGAAGACCCAGGGGCAGGAGGGGAGACCCAGTACTTC.

This chain connects TRBV19 to TRBJ2-2; 10 bases are shared with TRBD2. The length of the CDR3 is 18 residues. J was trimmed by 3 bases and V by 0 bases; bases with no gene match: 7. Germline CDR1 is LNHDA and CDR2 is SQIVND (reference sequence). The CDR3, as DNA: TGTGCCAGTAGTATAGAGAAGAAGCGGGAGGGGTACACCGGGGAGCTGTTTTTT. This gives the protein CASSIEKKREGYTGELFF.

The chain carries TRBV20-1 and TRBJ1-2, with 8 bases matching TRBD1. Germline CDR1 reads DFQATT; CDR2 reads SNEGSKA (reference sequence). This CDR3 is 11 amino acids long. The CDR3 here is CSTNWDRGYTF. The CDR3 DNA reads TGCAGCACAAACTGGGACAGGGGCTACACCTTC.

Ten or more counts support this clonotype. This chain joins TRBV7-6 and TRBJ2-6; D gene ambiguous. This CDR3 spans 16 amino acids. The V end lost 1 base, the J end lost 0 bases, and 7 bases lay between the germline ends. Germline V gives CDR1 SGHVS, CDR2 FNYEAQ. CDR3: CASSLGVSSGANVLTF. Written as DNA, the CDR3 is TGTGCCAGCAGCTTAGGGGTTTCCTCTGGGGCCAACGTCCTGACTTTC.